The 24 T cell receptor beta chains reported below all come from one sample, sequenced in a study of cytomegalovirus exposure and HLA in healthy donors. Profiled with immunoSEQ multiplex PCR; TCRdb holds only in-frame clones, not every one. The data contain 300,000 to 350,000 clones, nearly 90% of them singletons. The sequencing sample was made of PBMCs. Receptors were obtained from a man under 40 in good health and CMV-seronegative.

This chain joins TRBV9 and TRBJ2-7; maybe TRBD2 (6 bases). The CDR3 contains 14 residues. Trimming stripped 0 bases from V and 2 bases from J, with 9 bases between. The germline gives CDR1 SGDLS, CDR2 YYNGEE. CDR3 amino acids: CASSVGGGAYEQYF. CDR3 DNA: TGTGCCAGCAGCGTAGGCGGCGGGGCCTACGAGCAGTACTTC.

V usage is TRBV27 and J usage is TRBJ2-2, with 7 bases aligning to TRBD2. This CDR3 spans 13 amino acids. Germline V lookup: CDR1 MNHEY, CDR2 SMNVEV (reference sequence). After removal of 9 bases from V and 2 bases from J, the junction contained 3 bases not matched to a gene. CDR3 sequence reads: CASSGFNTGELFF. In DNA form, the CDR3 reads TGTGCCAGTAGCGGGTTTAACACCGGGGAGCTGTTTTTT.

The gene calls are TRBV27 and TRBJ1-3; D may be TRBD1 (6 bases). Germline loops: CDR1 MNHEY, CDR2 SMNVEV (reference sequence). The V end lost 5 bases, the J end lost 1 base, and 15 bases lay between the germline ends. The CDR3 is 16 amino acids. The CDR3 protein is CASSPDRKTSGNTIYF. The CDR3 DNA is TGTGCCAGCAGTCCGGACAGAAAAACTTCTGGAAACACCATATATTTT.

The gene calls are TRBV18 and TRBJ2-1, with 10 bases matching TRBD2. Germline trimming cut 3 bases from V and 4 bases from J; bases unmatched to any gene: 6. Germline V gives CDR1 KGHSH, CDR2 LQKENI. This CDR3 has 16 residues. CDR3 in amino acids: CASSPPSGGVYNEQFF. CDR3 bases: TGTGCCAGCTCACCTCCTAGCGGGGGAGTGTACAATGAGCAGTTCTTC.

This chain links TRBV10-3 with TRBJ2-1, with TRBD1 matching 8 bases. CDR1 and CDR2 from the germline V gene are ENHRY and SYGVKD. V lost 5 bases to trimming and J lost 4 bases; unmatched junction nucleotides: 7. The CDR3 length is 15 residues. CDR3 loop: CAISRPRTGYNEQFF. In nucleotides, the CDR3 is TGTGCCATCAGTCGTCCCCGGACAGGGTACAATGAGCAGTTCTTC.

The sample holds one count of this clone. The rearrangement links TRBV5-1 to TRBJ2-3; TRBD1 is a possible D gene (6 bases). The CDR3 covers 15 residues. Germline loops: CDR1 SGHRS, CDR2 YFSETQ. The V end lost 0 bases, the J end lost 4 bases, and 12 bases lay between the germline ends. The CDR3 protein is CASSLVGGASDTQYF. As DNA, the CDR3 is TGCGCCAGCAGCTTGGTTGGGGGCGCGTCAGATACGCAGTATTTT.

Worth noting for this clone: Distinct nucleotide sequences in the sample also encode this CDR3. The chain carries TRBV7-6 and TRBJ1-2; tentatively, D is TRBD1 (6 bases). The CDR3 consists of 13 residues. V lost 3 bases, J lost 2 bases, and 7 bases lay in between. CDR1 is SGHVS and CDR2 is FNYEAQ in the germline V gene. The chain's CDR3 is CASSFGQNYGYTF. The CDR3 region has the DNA TGTGCCAGCAGCTTCGGACAGAACTATGGCTACACCTTC.

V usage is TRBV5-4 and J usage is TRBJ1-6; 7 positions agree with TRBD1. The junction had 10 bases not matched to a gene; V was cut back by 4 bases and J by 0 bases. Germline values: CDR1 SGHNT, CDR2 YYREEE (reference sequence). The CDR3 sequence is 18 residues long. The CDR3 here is CASSKAINRGSYNSPLHF. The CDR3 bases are TGTGCCAGCAGCAAAGCGATAAACAGGGGCTCCTATAATTCACCCCTCCACTTT.

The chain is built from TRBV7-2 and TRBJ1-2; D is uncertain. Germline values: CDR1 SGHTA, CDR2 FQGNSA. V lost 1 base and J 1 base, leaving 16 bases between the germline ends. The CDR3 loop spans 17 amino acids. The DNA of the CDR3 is TGTGCCAGCAGCTTAGATGGGCCCTCCTACTTTAACTATGGCTACACCTTC. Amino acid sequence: CASSLDGPSYFNYGYTF.

CDR3 bases: TGTGCCAGCAGCCCTGACAGCGGGGGGGTGGCGCAGTATTTT. It specifies CASSPDSGGVAQYF. The genes are TRBV7-9 and TRBJ2-3; 10 positions agree with TRBD2. Germline CDR1 is SEHNR and CDR2 is FQNEAQ (reference sequence). J gave up 10 bases and V 5 bases, and 9 bases lay outside the gene matches. The CDR3 totals 14 residues. The full variable domain, its missing parts supplied by reference TRBV7-9 and TRBJ2-3, is DTGVSQNPRHKITKRGQNVTFRCDPISEHNRLYWYRQTLGQGPEFLTYFQNEAQLEKSRLLSDRFSAERPKGSFSTLEIQRTEQGDSAMYLCASSPDSGGVAQYFGPGTRLTVL.

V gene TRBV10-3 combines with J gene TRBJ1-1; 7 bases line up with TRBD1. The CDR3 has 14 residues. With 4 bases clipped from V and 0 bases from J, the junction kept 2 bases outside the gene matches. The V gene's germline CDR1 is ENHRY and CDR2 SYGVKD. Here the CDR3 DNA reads TGTGCCATCAGTGGACAGGGAATGAACACTGAAGCTTTCTTT. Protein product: CAISGQGMNTEAFF.

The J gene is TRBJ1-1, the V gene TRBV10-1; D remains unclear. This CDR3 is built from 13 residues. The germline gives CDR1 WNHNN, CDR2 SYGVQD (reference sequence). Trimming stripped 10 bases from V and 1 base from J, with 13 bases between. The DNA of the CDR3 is TGCGCCACCAGGAAGGAGGGGAACACTGAAGCTTTCTTT. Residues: CATRKEGNTEAFF.

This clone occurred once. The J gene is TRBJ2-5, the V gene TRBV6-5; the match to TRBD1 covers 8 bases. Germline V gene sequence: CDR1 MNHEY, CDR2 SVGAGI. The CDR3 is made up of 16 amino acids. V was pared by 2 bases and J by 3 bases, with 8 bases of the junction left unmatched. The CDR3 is CASSYDSGTGKETQYF. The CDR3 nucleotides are TGTGCCAGCAGTTACGACTCCGGGACAGGCAAAGAGACCCAGTACTTC.

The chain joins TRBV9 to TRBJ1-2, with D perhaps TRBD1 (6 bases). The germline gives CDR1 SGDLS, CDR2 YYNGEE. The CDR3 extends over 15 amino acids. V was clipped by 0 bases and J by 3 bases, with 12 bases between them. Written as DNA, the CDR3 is TGTGCCAGCAGCGTAGCTACAGGGAGGGACTATGGCTACACCTTC. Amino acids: CASSVATGRDYGYTF.

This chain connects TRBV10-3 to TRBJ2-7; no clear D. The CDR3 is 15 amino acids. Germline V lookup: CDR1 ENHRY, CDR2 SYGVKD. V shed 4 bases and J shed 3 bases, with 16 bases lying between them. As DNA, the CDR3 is TGTGCCATCAGTGGAACTCCATTAATAGACTACGAGCAGTACTTC. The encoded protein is CAISGTPLIDYEQYF.

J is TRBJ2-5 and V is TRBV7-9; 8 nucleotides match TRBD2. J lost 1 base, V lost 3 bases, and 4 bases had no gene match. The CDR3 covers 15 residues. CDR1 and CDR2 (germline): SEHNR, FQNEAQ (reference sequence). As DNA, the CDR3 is TGTGCCAGCAGCTTGAGCGGGGGCCCCCAAGAGACCCAGTACTTC. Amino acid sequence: CASSLSGGPQETQYF.

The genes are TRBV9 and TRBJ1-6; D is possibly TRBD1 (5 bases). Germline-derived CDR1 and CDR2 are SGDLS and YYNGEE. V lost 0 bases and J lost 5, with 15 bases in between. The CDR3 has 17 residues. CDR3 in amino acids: CASSVATGPGDNSPLHF. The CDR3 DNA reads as TGTGCCAGCAGCGTAGCTACCGGGCCGGGGGATAATTCACCCCTCCACTTT.

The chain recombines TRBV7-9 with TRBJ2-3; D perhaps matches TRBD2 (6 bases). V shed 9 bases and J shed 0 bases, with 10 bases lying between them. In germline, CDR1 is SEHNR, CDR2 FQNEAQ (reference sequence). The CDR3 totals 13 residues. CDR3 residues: CASSGTSTDTQYF. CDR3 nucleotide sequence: TGTGCCAGTTCCGGGACTAGCACAGATACGCAGTATTTT.

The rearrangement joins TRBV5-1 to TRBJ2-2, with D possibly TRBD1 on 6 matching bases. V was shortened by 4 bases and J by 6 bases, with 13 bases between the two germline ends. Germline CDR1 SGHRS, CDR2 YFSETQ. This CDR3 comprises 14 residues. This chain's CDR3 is CASSPVQGSGELFF. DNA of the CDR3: TGCGCCAGCAGCCCAGTACAGGGTTCCGGGGAGCTGTTTTTT.

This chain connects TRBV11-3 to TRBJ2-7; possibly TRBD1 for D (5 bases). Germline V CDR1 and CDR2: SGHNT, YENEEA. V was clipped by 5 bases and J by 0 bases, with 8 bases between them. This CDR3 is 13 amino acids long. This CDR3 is CASSQGSSYEQYF. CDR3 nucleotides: TGTGCCAGCAGCCAGGGAAGCTCCTACGAGCAGTACTTC.

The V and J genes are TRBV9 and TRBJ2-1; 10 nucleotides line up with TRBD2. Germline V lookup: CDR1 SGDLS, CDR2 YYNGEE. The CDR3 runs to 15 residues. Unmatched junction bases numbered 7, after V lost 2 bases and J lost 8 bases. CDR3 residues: CASSVTSGVGYEQFF. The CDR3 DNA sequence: TGTGCCAGCAGCGTCACTAGCGGGGTCGGATATGAGCAGTTCTTC.

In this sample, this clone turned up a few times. DNA of the CDR3: TGCGCCAGCAGCGGTGCCGGGACACAGGTCTCCTACGAGCAGTACTTC. Its translation is CASSGAGTQVSYEQYF. The chain employs TRBV5-1 and TRBJ2-7, with D possibly TRBD1 on 6 matching bases. This CDR3 spans 16 amino acids. CDR1 and CDR2 from the germline V gene are SGHRS and YFSETQ. Trimming cost V 4 bases and J 0 bases, with 17 bases left between them. Variable domain in full (rest from reference TRBV5-1 and TRBJ2-7): KAGVTQTPRYLIKTRGQQVTLSCSPISGHRSVSWYQQTPGQGLQFLFEYFSETQRNKGNFPGRFSGRQFSNSRSEMNVSTLELGDSALYLCASSGAGTQVSYEQYFGPGTRLTVT.

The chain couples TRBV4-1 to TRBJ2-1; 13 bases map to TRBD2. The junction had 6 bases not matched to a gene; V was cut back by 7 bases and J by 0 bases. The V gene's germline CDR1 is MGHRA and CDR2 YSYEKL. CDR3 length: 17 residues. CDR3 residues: CASKRLAGGRSYNEQFF. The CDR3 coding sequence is TGCGCCAGCAAGAGACTAGCGGGGGGTCGCTCCTACAATGAGCAGTTCTTC.

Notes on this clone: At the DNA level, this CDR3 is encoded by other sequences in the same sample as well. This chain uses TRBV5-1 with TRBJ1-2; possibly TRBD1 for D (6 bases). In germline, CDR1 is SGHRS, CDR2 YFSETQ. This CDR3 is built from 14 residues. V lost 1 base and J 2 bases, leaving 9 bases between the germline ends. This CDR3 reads CASSLQQGNYGYTF. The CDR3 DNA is TGCGCCAGCAGCTTGCAACAGGGAAACTATGGCTACACCTTC. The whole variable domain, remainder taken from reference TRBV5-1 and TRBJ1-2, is KAGVTQTPRYLIKTRGQQVTLSCSPISGHRSVSWYQQTPGQGLQFLFEYFSETQRNKGNFPGRFSGRQFSNSRSEMNVSTLELGDSALYLCASSLQQGNYGYTFGSGTRLTVV.